A single sample is the source of the 27 T cell receptor beta chains below, sequenced in a study of T-cell reconstitution after alpha-beta-depleted transplantation in children. A library of TCRbeta sequences, prepared with unique molecular identifiers, was generated. TCRdb itself ran the PCR reads through MiXCR, one entry per CDR3 protein. The sample consists of some 260,000 distinct CDR3 sequences, 24% of them appearing once. The sample consisted of PBMCs, mostly from graft donor cells, taken 360 days after TCRalphabeta/CD19-depleted stem cell transplant. The receptor set was obtained from a female patient younger than 10 who had a stem cell transplant for congenital amegakaryocytic thrombocytopenia, so the T cells may come from the graft donor.

This clonotype was seen more than once but under ten times. This chain links TRBV20-1 with TRBJ1-1, with D possibly being TRBD1 (5 bases). This CDR3 is 12 amino acids long. Germline CDR1 reads DFQATT; CDR2 reads SNEGSKA (reference sequence). The V and J ends lost 5 bases and 11 bases respectively, with 18 bases between them. CDR3: CSAPTGEWDAFF. The CDR3 nucleotides are TGCAGTGCTCCCACGGGGGAATGGGACGCTTTCTTT.

The chain carries TRBV5-5 and TRBJ1-3; tentative D call: TRBD1 (5 bases). Germline V gene sequence: CDR1 SGHKS, CDR2 YYEKEE (reference sequence). The V gene lost 4 bases and the J gene lost 4 bases, with 9 bases spanning the gap. CDR3 size: 13 residues. In nucleotides, the CDR3 is TGTGCCAGCAGCGGGACGTGGGGAAACACCATATATTTT. As protein: CASSGTWGNTIYF.

This clonotype has at least ten counts. For the CDR3, the DNA is TGTGCCAGCAGCCCCCAGGGGAAAAAAGAGACCCAGTACTTC. Amino acid sequence: CASSPQGKKETQYF. The V call is TRBV7-9, the J call TRBJ2-5; D perhaps matches TRBD1 (6 bases). Germline loops: CDR1 SEHNR, CDR2 FQNEAQ (reference sequence). The CDR3 is 14 residues long. Trimming stripped 5 bases from V and 3 bases from J, with 13 bases between.

The chain has TRBV20-1 and TRBJ2-3; maybe TRBD2 (6 bases). Germline lookup yields CDR1 DFQATT and CDR2 SNEGSKA (reference sequence). The CDR3 length is 11 residues. Here the CDR3 reads CSATSMDTQYF. CDR3 DNA sequence: TGCAGCGCGACTAGTATGGATACGCAGTATTTT.

The chain is built from TRBV20-1 and TRBJ1-2; tentatively, D is TRBD1 (6 bases). The germline gives CDR1 DFQATT, CDR2 SNEGSKA (reference sequence). The V gene lost 4 bases and the J gene lost 8 bases, with 14 bases spanning the gap. The CDR3 sequence is 12 residues long. The CDR3 region is CSATRGGQGYTF. CDR3 sequence (DNA): TGCAGTGCTACCAGGGGCGGTCAGGGCTACACCTTC.

This clonotype has a handful of counts. The chain recombines TRBV20-1 with TRBJ1-1; no clear D gene. CDR3 size: 14 residues. Looked up from germline, CDR1 is DFQATT and CDR2 is SNEGSKA (reference sequence). Between the trimmed V and J ends, which lost 3 bases and 4 bases, there was a span of 15 bases. The CDR3 region is CSASRPLGITEAFF. The CDR3 DNA reads TGCAGTGCTAGCAGGCCTCTCGGTATCACTGAAGCTTTCTTT.

This clonotype was seen only a few times. The chain links TRBV3-1 to TRBJ2-2; TRBD2 aligns across 10 bases. Losses at the gene ends were 5 bases for V and 6 bases for J; bases not matched to a gene: 6. The CDR3 length is 15 residues. CDR1 and CDR2 (germline): LGHDT, YNNKEL (reference sequence). In DNA, the CDR3 is TGTGCCAGCAGCTACCTAGCGGGAGAACCCGGGGAGCTGTTTTTT. Its protein product is CASSYLAGEPGELFF. The full variable domain, in which reference TRBV3-1 and TRBJ2-2 provide the parts outside the CDR3, is DTAVSQTPKYLVTQMGNDKSIKCEQNLGHDTMYWYKQDSKKFLKIMFSYNNKELIINETVPNRFSPKSPDKAHLNLHINSLELGDSAVYFCASSYLAGEPGELFFGEGSRLTVL.

CDR3 bases: TGTGCCAGCAGCTTAGGGGGACTAGTCTACAATGAGCAGTTCTTC. This gives the protein CASSLGGLVYNEQFF. The V call is TRBV11-3, the J call TRBJ2-1; TRBD2 matches at 8 bases. The V gene end was trimmed by 1 base and the J gene end by 3 bases; junction bases not matched to a gene: 2. This CDR3 comprises 15 residues. Germline V gene lookup returns CDR1 SGHNT and CDR2 YENEEA.

The chain joins TRBV4-2 to TRBJ2-3, with unresolved D. Germline V CDR1 and CDR2: LGHNA, YNFKEQ. CDR3 length equals 13 residues. V was pared by 0 bases and J by 7 bases, with 8 bases between. The CDR3, as DNA: TGTGCCAGCAGCCAAGATTTGAAGAATACGCAGTATTTT. It specifies CASSQDLKNTQYF.

This clonotype was recorded at least ten times. V and J are TRBV20-1 and TRBJ2-7, with 10 positions matching TRBD2. The CDR3 is made up of 13 amino acids. Trimming at V came to 6 bases and at J to 0 bases, leaving 2 bases not matched to a gene. Germline V gives CDR1 DFQATT, CDR2 SNEGSKA (reference sequence). The CDR3: CSAPSGSSYEQYF. Here the CDR3 DNA reads TGCAGTGCCCCTAGCGGGAGCTCCTACGAGCAGTACTTC.

There are a few counts of this clonotype. This sequence joins TRBV29-1 and TRBJ2-7; TRBD1 might be the D (5 bases). The V gene's germline CDR1 is SQVTM and CDR2 ANQGSEA. V lost 7 bases and J 6 bases, leaving 13 bases between the germline ends. The CDR3 length is 11 residues. CDR3 bases: TGCAGCGCACAGGCCCTTGGCGAGCAGTACTTC. Translated: CSAQALGEQYF.

The genes are TRBV12-3 or TRBV12-4 and TRBJ2-3; 9 nucleotides match TRBD1. CDR3 length equals 13 residues. Trimming removed 5 bases from V and 12 bases from J; junction bases left unmatched: 9. Written as DNA, the CDR3 is TGTGCCAGCAGTATCTCTCACAGGGGGCCTCAGTATTTT. It specifies CASSISHRGPQYF.

This clonotype has only a few counts. In DNA form, the CDR3 reads TGTGCCACCAGTGATCACACAGCCTCCAACACAGATACGCAGTATTTT. Amino acid sequence: CATSDHTASNTDTQYF. The chain recombines TRBV24-1 with TRBJ2-3; no reliable D call. The CDR3 is 16 amino acids. Between the trimmed V and J ends, which lost 3 bases and 2 bases, there was a span of 14 bases. The germline CDR1 and CDR2 sequences are KGHDR and SFDVKD.

This clonotype was counted between two and nine times. The CDR3 spells CASSSPTGAMETQYF. CDR3 sequence (DNA): TGTGCCAGCAGCTCTCCGACAGGGGCGATGGAGACCCAGTACTTC. The rearrangement links TRBV5-4 to TRBJ2-5, with 8 positions matching TRBD1. The J segment lost 5 bases and the V segment lost 3 bases, leaving 9 bases of the junction unmatched. CDR1 is SGHNT, CDR2 YYREEE, per germline (reference sequence). CDR3 length: 15 residues.

A few counts support this clonotype. The J gene is TRBJ2-1, the V gene TRBV29-1, with D hard to call. This CDR3 spans 14 amino acids. Germline CDR1 reads SQVTM; CDR2 reads ANQGSEA. Trimming took off 0 bases at V and 2 bases at J, with 8 bases between the two ends. The CDR3 spells CSVEDRPPYNEQFF. The CDR3, as DNA: TGCAGCGTTGAAGATCGACCGCCCTACAATGAGCAGTTCTTC.

This clonotype turned up a few times. This rearrangement joins TRBV12-3 or TRBV12-4 to TRBJ1-6, with D perhaps matching TRBD1 (5 bases). This CDR3 comprises 13 residues. V lost 8 bases, J lost 6 bases, and 11 bases lay in between. CDR3 nucleotide sequence: TGTGCCAGCCGTGGGACGACTAATTCACCCCTCCACTTT. Encoded protein: CASRGTTNSPLHF.

This clonotype was recorded at least ten times. The chain joins TRBV24-1 to TRBJ2-7; 10 nucleotides align to TRBD1. J lost 4 bases, V lost 3 bases, and 17 bases had no gene match. The CDR3 spans 19 residues. Germline V gene sequence: CDR1 KGHDR, CDR2 SFDVKD. The CDR3 region has the DNA TGTGCCACCAGTGATGGTCCCAAGACGGGGACAGGGGCGAGGTACGAGCAGTACTTC. It encodes CATSDGPKTGTGARYEQYF.

This clonotype has more than one count but fewer than ten. The rearrangement links TRBV20-1 to TRBJ2-1; 7 positions match TRBD2. Germline V gene sequence: CDR1 DFQATT, CDR2 SNEGSKA (reference sequence). The CDR3 loop spans 10 amino acids. Trimming took 5 bases from V and 10 from J; bases not matched to a gene: 2. CDR3 in amino acids: CSAPLAEQFF. CDR3 DNA: TGCAGTGCTCCACTAGCGGAGCAGTTCTTC.

This clonotype appeared many times. The rearrangement links TRBV12-3 or TRBV12-4 to TRBJ2-1, with 8 bases fitting TRBD2. V dropped 3 bases and J dropped 6; count of bases not matched to a gene: 7. This CDR3 contains 15 residues. In DNA, the CDR3 is TGTGCCAGCAGTTTCGGCCTAGCGGGCGGCAATGAGCAGTTCTTC. As protein: CASSFGLAGGNEQFF.

This chain uses TRBV6-5 with TRBJ1-4; D is undetermined. CDR1 and CDR2 (germline): MNHEY, SVGAGI. The ends were cut back, 2 bases at V and 0 bases at J, with 10 bases in the middle. The CDR3 has 16 amino acids. CDR3 residues: CASSYKWAPTNEKLFF. For the CDR3, the DNA is TGTGCCAGCAGTTACAAGTGGGCGCCAACTAATGAAAAACTGTTTTTT.

The rearrangement joins TRBV20-1 to TRBJ2-7, with 12 nucleotides matching TRBD2. With V trimmed by 0 bases and J by 5 bases, 11 bases remained unmatched. Germline CDR1 is DFQATT and CDR2 is SNEGSKA (reference sequence). The CDR3 spans 17 residues. The CDR3 reads CSARDALRLAGAHEQYF. The DNA of the CDR3 is TGCAGTGCTAGAGATGCCCTCAGACTAGCGGGAGCCCACGAGCAGTACTTC.

This clonotype was counted a few times. The rearrangement links TRBV28 to TRBJ2-3; D gene uncertain. V shed 4 bases and J shed 8 bases, with 10 bases lying between them. Germline lookup yields CDR1 MDHEN and CDR2 SYDVKM. This CDR3 has 12 residues. CDR3 in amino acids: CASSSPPFTQYF. In nucleotides, the CDR3 is TGTGCCAGCAGTTCCCCACCGTTTACGCAGTATTTT.

This clonotype was found a few times. This sequence joins TRBV6-1 and TRBJ1-5, with D perhaps matching TRBD1 (6 bases). The length of the CDR3 is 14 residues. Trimming took off 4 bases at V and 4 bases at J, with 11 bases between the two ends. Germline V gene sequence: CDR1 MNHNS, CDR2 SASEGT. CDR3 coding DNA: TGTGCCAGCAGTGGTGGGGACATAAATCAGCCCCAGCATTTT. Protein product: CASSGGDINQPQHF.

The chain employs TRBV7-2 and TRBJ2-5; D is perhaps TRBD2 (5 bases). Germline CDR1 and CDR2: SGHTA and FQGNSA. This CDR3 comprises 15 residues. V shed 4 bases and J shed 3 bases, with 15 bases lying between them. The CDR3 here is CASSSHRGSKETQYF. The CDR3 coding sequence is TGTGCCAGCAGCTCCCACCGGGGTTCGAAAGAGACCCAGTACTTC.

J is TRBJ2-7 and V is TRBV14; D not certain. CDR1 is SGHDN, CDR2 FVKESK, per germline. The CDR3 loop spans 14 amino acids. With 0 bases removed from V and 2 bases from J, the gap between germline ends came to 8 bases. Here the CDR3 reads CASSQEKGTYEQYF. CDR3 sequence (DNA): TGTGCCAGCAGCCAAGAAAAGGGAACCTACGAGCAGTACTTC.

The chain links TRBV12-3 or TRBV12-4 to TRBJ2-5; unclear D gene. V was pared by 6 bases and J by 1 base, with 12 bases between. The CDR3 runs 14 residues. The CDR3 here is CASSPVGLQETQYF. CDR3 nucleotides: TGTGCCAGCAGCCCCGTAGGGCTCCAAGAGACCCAGTACTTC.

This clonotype was counted between two and nine times. The V and J genes are TRBV4-3 and TRBJ1-2; D is undetermined. Germline values: CDR1 LGHNA, CDR2 YSLEER. V was cut by 0 bases and J by 1 base, with 18 bases left in between. This CDR3 region has 18 residues. CDR3 loop: CASSQDVPLPGFNYGYTF. The CDR3 DNA reads TGCGCCAGCAGCCAAGATGTCCCATTACCGGGATTTAACTATGGCTACACCTTC.